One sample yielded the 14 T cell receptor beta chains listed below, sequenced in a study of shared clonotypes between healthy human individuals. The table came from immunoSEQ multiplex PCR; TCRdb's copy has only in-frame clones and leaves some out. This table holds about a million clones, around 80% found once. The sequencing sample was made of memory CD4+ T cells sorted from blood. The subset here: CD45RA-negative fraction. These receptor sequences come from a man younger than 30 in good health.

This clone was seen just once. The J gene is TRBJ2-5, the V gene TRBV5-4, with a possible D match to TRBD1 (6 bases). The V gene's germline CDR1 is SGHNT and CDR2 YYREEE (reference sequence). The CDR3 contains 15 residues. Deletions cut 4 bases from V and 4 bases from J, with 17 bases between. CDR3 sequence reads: CASSLRTVPRETQYF. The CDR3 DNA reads TGTGCCAGCAGCCTCCGGACAGTCCCTCGAGAGACCCAGTACTTC. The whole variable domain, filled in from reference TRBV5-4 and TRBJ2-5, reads ETGVTQSPTHLIKTRGQQVTLRCSSQSGHNTVSWYQQALGQGPQFIFQYYREEENGRGNFPPRFSGLQFPNYSSELNVNALELDDSALYLCASSLRTVPRETQYFGPGTRLLVL.

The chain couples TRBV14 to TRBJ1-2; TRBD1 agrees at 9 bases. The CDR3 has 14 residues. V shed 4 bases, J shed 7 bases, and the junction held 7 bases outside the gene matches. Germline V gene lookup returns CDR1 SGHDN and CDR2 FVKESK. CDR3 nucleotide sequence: TGTGCCAGCAGCCCAAGCGGGACAGGGCGTGGCTACACCTTC. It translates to CASSPSGTGRGYTF.

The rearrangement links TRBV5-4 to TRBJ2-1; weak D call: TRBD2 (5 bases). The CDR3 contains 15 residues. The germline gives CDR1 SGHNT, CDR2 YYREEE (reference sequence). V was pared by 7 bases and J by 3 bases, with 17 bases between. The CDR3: CASSGTDYRYNEQFF. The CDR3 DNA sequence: TGTGCCAGCTCAGGAACCGACTATCGCTACAATGAGCAGTTCTTC.

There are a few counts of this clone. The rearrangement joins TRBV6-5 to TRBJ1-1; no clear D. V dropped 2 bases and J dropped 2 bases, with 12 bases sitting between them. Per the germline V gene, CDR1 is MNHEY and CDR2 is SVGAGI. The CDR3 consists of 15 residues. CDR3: CASSYRPSGNTEAFF. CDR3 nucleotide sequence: TGTGCCAGCAGTTACCGGCCCAGCGGCAACACTGAAGCTTTCTTT.

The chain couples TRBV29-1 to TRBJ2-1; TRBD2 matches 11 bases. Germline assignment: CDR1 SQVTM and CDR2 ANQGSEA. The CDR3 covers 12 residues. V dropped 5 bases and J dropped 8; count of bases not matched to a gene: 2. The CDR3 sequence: CSVLSGRDEQFF. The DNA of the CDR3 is TGCAGCGTTCTTAGCGGGAGGGATGAGCAGTTCTTC.

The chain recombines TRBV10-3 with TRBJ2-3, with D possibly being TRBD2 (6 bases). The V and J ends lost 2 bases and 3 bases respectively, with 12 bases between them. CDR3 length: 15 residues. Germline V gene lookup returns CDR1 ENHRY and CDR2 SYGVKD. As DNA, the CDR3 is TGTGCCATCAGTGAGGGTCAAGGGAGGACAGATACGCAGTATTTT. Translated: CAISEGQGRTDTQYF.

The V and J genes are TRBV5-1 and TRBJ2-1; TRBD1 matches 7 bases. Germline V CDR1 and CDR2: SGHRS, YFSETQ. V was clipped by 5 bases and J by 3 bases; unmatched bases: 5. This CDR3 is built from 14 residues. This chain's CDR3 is CASSRTGLYNEQFF. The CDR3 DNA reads TGCGCCAGCAGTCGGACAGGCCTCTACAATGAGCAGTTCTTC.

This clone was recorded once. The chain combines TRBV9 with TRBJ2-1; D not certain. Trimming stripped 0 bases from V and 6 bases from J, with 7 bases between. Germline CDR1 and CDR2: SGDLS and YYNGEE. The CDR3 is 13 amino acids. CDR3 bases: TGTGCCAGCAGCGTAGGGGCTGTCAATGAGCAGTTCTTC. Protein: CASSVGAVNEQFF. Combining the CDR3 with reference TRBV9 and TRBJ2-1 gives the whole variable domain DSGVTQTPKHLITATGQRVTLRCSPRSGDLSVYWYQQSLDQGLQFLIQYYNGEERAKGNILERFSAQQFPDLHSELNLSSLELGDSALYFCASSVGAVNEQFFGPGTRLTVL.

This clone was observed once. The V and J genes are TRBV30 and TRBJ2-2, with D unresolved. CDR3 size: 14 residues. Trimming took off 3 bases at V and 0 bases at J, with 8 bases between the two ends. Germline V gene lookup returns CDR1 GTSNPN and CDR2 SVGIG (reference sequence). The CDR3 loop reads CAWRARTNTGELFF. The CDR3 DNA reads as TGTGCCTGGAGAGCCAGGACGAACACCGGGGAGCTGTTTTTT. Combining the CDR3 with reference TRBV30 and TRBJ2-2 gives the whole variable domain SQTIHQWPATLVQPVGSPLSLECTVEGTSNPNLYWYRQAAGRGLQLLFYSVGIGQISSEVPQNLSASRPQDRQFILSSKKLLLSDSGFYLCAWRARTNTGELFFGEGSRLTVL.

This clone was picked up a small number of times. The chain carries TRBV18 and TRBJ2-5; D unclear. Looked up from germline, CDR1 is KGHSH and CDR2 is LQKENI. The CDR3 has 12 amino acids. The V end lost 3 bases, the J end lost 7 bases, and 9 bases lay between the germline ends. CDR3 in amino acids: CASSPDTWTQYF. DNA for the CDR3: TGTGCCAGCTCACCTGATACTTGGACCCAGTACTTC.

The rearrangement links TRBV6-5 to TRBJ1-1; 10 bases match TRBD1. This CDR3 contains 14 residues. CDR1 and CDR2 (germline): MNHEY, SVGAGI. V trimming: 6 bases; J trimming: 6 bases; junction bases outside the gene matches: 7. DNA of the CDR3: TGTGCCAGCAGATCGACAGGGGGCGATTCTGAAGCTTTCTTT. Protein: CASRSTGGDSEAFF.

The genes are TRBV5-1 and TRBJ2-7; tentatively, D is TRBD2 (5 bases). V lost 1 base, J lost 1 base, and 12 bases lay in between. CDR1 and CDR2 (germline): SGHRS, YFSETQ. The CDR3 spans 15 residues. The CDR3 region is CASSLSGEMSYEQYF. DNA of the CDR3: TGCGCCAGCAGCTTGTCTGGGGAGATGTCCTACGAGCAGTACTTC. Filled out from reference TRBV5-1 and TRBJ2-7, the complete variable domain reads KAGVTQTPRYLIKTRGQQVTLSCSPISGHRSVSWYQQTPGQGLQFLFEYFSETQRNKGNFPGRFSGRQFSNSRSEMNVSTLELGDSALYLCASSLSGEMSYEQYFGPGTRLTVT.

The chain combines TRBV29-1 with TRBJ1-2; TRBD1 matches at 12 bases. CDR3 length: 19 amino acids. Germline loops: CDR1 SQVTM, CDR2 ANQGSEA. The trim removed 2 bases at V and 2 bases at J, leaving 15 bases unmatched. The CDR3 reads CSVELPGTGGLWRNYGYTF. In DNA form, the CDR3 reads TGCAGCGTTGAACTACCCGGGACAGGGGGCCTATGGAGAAACTATGGCTACACCTTC.

CDR3 sequence (DNA): TGTGCCGTGACTAGCGGGGGCCCCGAGCAGTACTTC. Translation gives CAVTSGGPEQYF. J is TRBJ2-7 and V is TRBV30; 12 bases are a match to TRBD2. Germline V CDR1 and CDR2: GTSNPN, SVGIG (reference sequence). The CDR3 is made up of 12 amino acids. The trim removed 8 bases at V and 6 bases at J, leaving 5 bases unmatched.